A single T cell receptor (beta chain) is shown here with its context. Taking its sample share into account, this clonotype is hyperexpanded (1% or more). Its antigen is still unknown. No much larger clonotype is one base removed from it; base qualities were not supplied. This beta chain came through as a stray read in a library set up for alpha chains, and its size says little. The time point tag for this specimen amounts to: sample taken at primary tumor resection. The donors were about 71 patients from the lung TRACERx cohort who had early-stage, untreated non-small cell lung cancer. Without any cell sorting, TCR sequencing was performed on whole RNA extracted either from tumor and nontumor lung tissue or from cryopreserved PBMC samples. Only patients for whom sufficient RNA was available from at least two tumor regions were selected for TCR sequencing. Before being selected, tumor and adjacent nontumor lung specimens were reviewed by a lung pathologist.

Library prep was done by 5' RACE. For sequencing, a NextSeq 500 was employed. In the TCR library protocol, a unique molecular identifier was attached to each TCR cDNA molecule so that PCR and sequencing errors could be corrected. From the authors' description of their analysis: TCR identification, UMI-based error correction and CDR3 extraction were performed with Decombinator tools. TCRs above a frequency of 2 per 1,000, corresponding to the top 1% of the tumor frequency distribution, were defined as expanded. Rényi diversity was computed with the R vegan package after subsampling each repertoire 100 times to 5,000 TCRs. CDR3 similarity networks were built from amino acid triplet string-kernel similarity, connecting CDR3s with pairwise similarity above 0.82. The raw public reads went through TCRdb reprocessing: fastp at Q25, MiXCR clone calling, in-frame beta chains kept. Each entry merges the rows of one CDR3 protein and shows their most common DNA and genes. These V and J calls originate from TCRdb's pipeline instead of the authors' own analysis. The table for this sample lists approximately 800 distinct CDR3 sequences; about a sixth of them were counted only once. Clones ranked in the top ten supply 15% to 20% of the sample.

These data originate in a study of spatial heterogeneity in lung cancer (dated by TCRdb to about 2019). Background for the entire study: More beta-chain than alpha-chain transcripts were consistently detected, likely reflecting higher beta-chain transcript abundance. In the raw uncorrected reads, each unique combination of TCR and UMI appeared on average more than ten times. At surgery, hundreds of tumor regions, around 65 matched nontumor lung samples and 56 PBMC samples were TCR-sequenced for both alpha and beta chains. The study linked features of the TCR repertoire to counts of nonsynonymous mutations, which were determined by whole-exome sequencing of tumor tissue. In non-small cell lung cancer, the study quantitatively compared TCR alpha and beta repertoires across several tumor regions, matched nontumor lung, and blood.

Study-level results and caveats: Confirming at a functional level the hypothesis that regional TCRs recognize regional mutations was considered to require additional single-cell paired TCR alpha and beta sequencing.

CDR1 is given as LNHDA and CDR2 as SQIVND, both from the germline V gene (reference sequence). The CDR3 numbers 15 residues from cysteine through phenylalanine. Only CDR3 DNA remains: 45 bases, in frame from the first base. The V and J ends are trimmed by 1 base and 2 bases, leaving 9 bases between them. This receptor was obtained from a male donor with early-stage non-small cell lung cancer. The chain is encoded by TRBV19 joined to TRBJ2-1; the D gene remains uncertain. Source: normal lung tissue next to the tumor, taken at surgery. For the CDR3, the sequence is CASSIGPDTYNEQFF. The DNA reads TGTGCCAGTAGTATAGGCCCCGACACCTACAATGAGCAGTTCTTC.